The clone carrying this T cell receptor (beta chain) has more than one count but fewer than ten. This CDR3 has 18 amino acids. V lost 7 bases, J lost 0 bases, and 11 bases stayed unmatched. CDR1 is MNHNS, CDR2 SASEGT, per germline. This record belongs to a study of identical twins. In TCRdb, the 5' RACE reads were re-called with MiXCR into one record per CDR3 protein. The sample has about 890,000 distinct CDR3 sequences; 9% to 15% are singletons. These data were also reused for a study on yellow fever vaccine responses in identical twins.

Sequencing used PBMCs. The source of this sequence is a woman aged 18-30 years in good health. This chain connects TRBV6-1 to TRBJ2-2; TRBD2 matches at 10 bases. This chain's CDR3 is CASIVASGGPANTGELFF. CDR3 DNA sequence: TGTGCCAGCATCGTGGCTAGCGGGGGCCCCGCGAACACCGGGGAGCTGTTTTTT.